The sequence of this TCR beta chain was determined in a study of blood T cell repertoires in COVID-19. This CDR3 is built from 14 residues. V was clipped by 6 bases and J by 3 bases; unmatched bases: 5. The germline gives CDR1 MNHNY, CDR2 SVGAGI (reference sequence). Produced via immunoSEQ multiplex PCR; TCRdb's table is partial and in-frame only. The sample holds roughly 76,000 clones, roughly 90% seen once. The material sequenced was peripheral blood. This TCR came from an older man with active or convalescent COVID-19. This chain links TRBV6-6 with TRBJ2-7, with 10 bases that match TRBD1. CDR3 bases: TGTGCCAGCAGGGGACAGGGGAGTGGCTACGAGCAGTACTTC. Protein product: CASRGQGSGYEQYF.